A selection of T cell receptor beta chains follows, all from one sample in a study of tumor-infiltrating lymphocytes in primary liver carcinoma. TCRdb fed the multiplex PCR reads into MiXCR, producing one record per CDR3 protein. The sample carries about 20,000 distinct CDR3 sequences, around 72% recorded once. The specimen sequenced was liver tumor tissue from sampling region 1. Every receptor here comes from a man in his forties or fifties with primary liver carcinoma and hepatitis B virus infection. The CDR3 runs from the conserved cysteine through the conserved F or W. Each record gives: CDR3 length, clone size, D gene, J gene, V gene, CDR3 DNA, CDR3 protein. A D gene is named only where the DNA matches it firmly. The size entry is marked missing in some rows and otherwise reads once, few, many or a size class.

len: 13
abundance: NA
d_gene: NA
j_gene: TRBJ2-1
v_gene: TRBV12-5
CDR3nt: TGTGCTAATGGTCCCGGGACGGTGGATAAGCAGTTCTTC
CDR3aa: CANGPGTVDKQFF

len: 18
abundance: NA
d_gene: NA
j_gene: TRBJ2-3
v_gene: TRBV4-2
CDR3nt: TGTGCCAGCAGTCAAGTGGCGCTTCTAACGGGAGCGACAGATACGCGGTATTTT
CDR3aa: CASSQVALLTGATDTRYF

len: 14
abundance: NA
d_gene: NA
j_gene: TRBJ1-5
v_gene: TRBV10-3
CDR3nt: TGTGCCATCAATAAGTATGAGGGCGATCAGCCTCAGCATTTT
CDR3aa: CAINKYEGDQPQHF

len: 12
abundance: NA
d_gene: NA
j_gene: TRBJ2-7
v_gene: TRBV10-3
CDR3nt: TGTGCCATCAGTGAAGCCGGGCAGGACGAGTACTTC
CDR3aa: CAISEAGQDEYF

len: 13
abundance: NA
d_gene: NA
j_gene: TRBJ2-3
v_gene: TRBV5-4
CDR3nt: TGTGTCAGCAGCATGGCTGGGGAAGATACGCAGTATTTT
CDR3aa: CVSSMAGEDTQYF

len: 16
abundance: many
d_gene: NA
j_gene: TRBJ1-3
v_gene: TRBV11-2
CDR3nt: TGTGCCGGTAGCTTGTCAGGGGTCAGCTCTGGAAACACCATATATTTT
CDR3aa: CAGSLSGVSSGNTIYF

len: 14
abundance: medium-sized
d_gene: NA
j_gene: TRBJ2-7
v_gene: TRBV6-2/TRBV6-3
CDR3nt: TGTGCCAGCAGTCCGATGGTAGGGGCCTACGAGCAGTACTTC
CDR3aa: CASSPMVGAYEQYF

len: 17
abundance: NA
d_gene: NA
j_gene: TRBJ1-2
v_gene: TRBV13
CDR3nt: TGTGCCAGCAGCCCCAGCGTCCTAGGGGGTGGGGACTATGGCTACATATTC
CDR3aa: CASSPSVLGGGDYGYIF

len: 15
abundance: NA
d_gene: NA
j_gene: TRBJ1-1
v_gene: TRBV11-2
CDR3nt: TGTGACAGCAGCACACGGACACTTACAGGCACTGAAGCTTTCTTT
CDR3aa: CDSSTRTLTGTEAFF

len: 16
abundance: NA
d_gene: NA
j_gene: TRBJ2-2
v_gene: TRBV14
CDR3nt: TGTACCAGCAGCCACAGAAGGGCGGGACTCACCGGGGAGCTGTTTTTT
CDR3aa: CTSSHRRAGLTGELFF

len: 14
abundance: NA
d_gene: TRBD1
j_gene: TRBJ2-7
v_gene: TRBV13
CDR3nt: TGTGCAACCAGCTCGGACAGGGGGCCCTACGAGCAGTACTTC
CDR3aa: CATSSDRGPYEQYF

len: 16
abundance: many
d_gene: NA
j_gene: TRBJ2-7
v_gene: TRBV29-1
CDR3nt: TGCAACGCCATGACATCTGGGACCGGCACTCCCTACGAGCAGTACTTC
CDR3aa: CNAMTSGTGTPYEQYF

len: 14
abundance: NA
d_gene: TRBD2
j_gene: TRBJ2-3
v_gene: TRBV14
CDR3nt: TGTGCCAGCAGCCCCGTTCTCGGGGGGGCCGAGCGGTATTTT
CDR3aa: CASSPVLGGAERYF

len: 14
abundance: once
d_gene: NA
j_gene: TRBJ1-1
v_gene: TRBV11-2
CDR3nt: TGTGCCAGTAGCTTAACGGCCTCAGACACTGAAGCTTTCTTT
CDR3aa: CASSLTASDTEAFF

len: 15
abundance: NA
d_gene: NA
j_gene: TRBJ2-1
v_gene: TRBV5-5
CDR3nt: TGTGCCAGCAGCCCTGGAGAGGGTTCCTACATTGAGCTCTTCTTC
CDR3aa: CASSPGEGSYIELFF

len: 18
abundance: NA
d_gene: TRBD2
j_gene: TRBJ2-7
v_gene: TRBV6-1
CDR3nt: TGTGCCAGCATCTTCCAGACTAGCGGGGCCCTGAGCTCCTACGAGCAGTACTTC
CDR3aa: CASIFQTSGALSSYEQYF

len: 17
abundance: NA
d_gene: NA
j_gene: TRBJ2-2
v_gene: TRBV30
CDR3nt: TGTGCCTGGAGTGTACGGACTAACGGTCCGAACACAGGGGAGCTGTTTTTT
CDR3aa: CAWSVRTNGPNTGELFF

len: 16
abundance: NA
d_gene: NA
j_gene: TRBJ2-7
v_gene: TRBV11-1
CDR3nt: TGTGCCAGCAGCTCAAGAGGCTCTTTCAGGCTCTACGATCAGTGCTTC
CDR3aa: CASSSRGSFRLYDQCF

len: 14
abundance: many
d_gene: NA
j_gene: TRBJ2-7
v_gene: TRBV21-1
CDR3nt: TGTGCCAGCAGCAAACCGGGACACTCCTACGAGCAGTACTTC
CDR3aa: CASSKPGHSYEQYF

len: 14
abundance: NA
d_gene: NA
j_gene: TRBJ2-7
v_gene: TRBV9
CDR3nt: TGTACGAGCAGCGTGGGGATAGGGATATACGAGCAGTACTTC
CDR3aa: CTSSVGIGIYEQYF

len: 12
abundance: many
d_gene: NA
j_gene: TRBJ2-7
v_gene: TRBV11-2
CDR3nt: TGTGCCAGCAGCTTGGGGCCCCTCGAGCAGTACTTC
CDR3aa: CASSLGPLEQYF

len: 15
abundance: few
d_gene: NA
j_gene: TRBJ2-7
v_gene: TRBV6-5
CDR3nt: TGTGCCAGCAGTCAAACTGGGGACGGTTCCTACGAGCAGCACTTC
CDR3aa: CASSQTGDGSYEQHF

len: 14
abundance: NA
d_gene: NA
j_gene: TRBJ2-7
v_gene: TRBV6-5
CDR3nt: TGTGCCAGTCCCTCCGGGATAGGGTATAATGAGCAGTACTTC
CDR3aa: CASPSGIGYNEQYF

len: 19
abundance: NA
d_gene: TRBD2
j_gene: TRBJ2-2
v_gene: TRBV7-9
CDR3nt: TGTGCCAGCGGCCCTCGGACGGGACTAGCGGGAGGGCAATCCTGGGAGCTGTTTTTT
CDR3aa: CASGPRTGLAGGQSWELFF

len: 18
abundance: NA
d_gene: NA
j_gene: TRBJ2-5
v_gene: TRBV11-2
CDR3nt: TGTACCTGCAGCTCAGCGAGGCTAGCCCTGGGAAAAAAAGAGACCCAGTACTTC
CDR3aa: CTCSSARLALGKKETQYF

len: 15
abundance: few
d_gene: NA
j_gene: TRBJ1-5
v_gene: TRBV6-6
CDR3nt: TGTGCCAGCAGTTACTCGCGCAGGACCAGTCAGCCCCAGCACTTT
CDR3aa: CASSYSRRTSQPQHF

len: 14
abundance: NA
d_gene: TRBD1
j_gene: TRBJ1-5
v_gene: TRBV30
CDR3nt: TGTGCCTGGGAAGAGGGGGCTGATAATCAGCCCCAGCATTTT
CDR3aa: CAWEEGADNQPQHF

len: 15
abundance: NA
d_gene: NA
j_gene: TRBJ1-2
v_gene: TRBV30
CDR3nt: TGTGCCTGGAGTATCGGGTGGAAGGGTACCAAAGGCTACACCTTC
CDR3aa: CAWSIGWKGTKGYTF